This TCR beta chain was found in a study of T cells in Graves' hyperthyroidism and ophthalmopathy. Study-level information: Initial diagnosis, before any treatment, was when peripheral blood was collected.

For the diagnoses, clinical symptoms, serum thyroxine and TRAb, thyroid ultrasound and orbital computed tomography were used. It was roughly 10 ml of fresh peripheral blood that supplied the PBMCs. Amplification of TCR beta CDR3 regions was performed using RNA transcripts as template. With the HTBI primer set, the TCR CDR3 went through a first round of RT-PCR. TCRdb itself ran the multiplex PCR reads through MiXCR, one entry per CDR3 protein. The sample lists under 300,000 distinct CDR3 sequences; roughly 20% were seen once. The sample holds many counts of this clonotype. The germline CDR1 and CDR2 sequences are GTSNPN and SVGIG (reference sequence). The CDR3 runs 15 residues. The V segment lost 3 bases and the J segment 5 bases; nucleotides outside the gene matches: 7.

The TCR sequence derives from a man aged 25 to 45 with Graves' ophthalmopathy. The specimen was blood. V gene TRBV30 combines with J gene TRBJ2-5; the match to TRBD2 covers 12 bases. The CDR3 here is CAWSSGTSGFETQYF. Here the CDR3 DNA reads TGTGCCTGGAGCTCCGGGACTAGCGGGTTCGAGACCCAGTACTTC.